The sample holds a few counts of the clone carrying this T cell receptor (beta chain). Its cognate antigen is unknown. Sequence data for DNA of cultured CD4+ T cells were generated by the Oncomine TCR Beta short-read assay. Each CDR3 protein is one row after TCRdb ran MiXCR on the PCR reads. The sample yields some 9,000 distinct CDR3 sequences, 31% seen once. The data were taken from a study of vaccination and CD4 T cells after COVID-19. For the study at large: Stimuli were overlapping spike peptide pools of SARS-CoV-2 and three common cold coronaviruses (HCoV-NL63, HCoV-OC43, HCoV-229E). General observations from the study: For convalescent patients, a median roughly 87% of reactive clones surfaced exclusively after vaccination.

The CDR3 extends over 9 amino acids. Described treatment: approximately nine-day PBMC culture with coronavirus spike peptide pools or control peptides (ViraFEST assay). During the years 2011-2018, before the COVID-19 pandemic, the unexposed donor's CD4+ T cells were collected. It was after more than 8 days of culture that CD4+ T cells were isolated by negative selection. Testing used SARS-CoV-2 S/N and four cold-coronavirus spikes on unexposed-donor CD4+ T cells, cells permitting. The TCR was taken from a human donor in good health. Sequenced sample: CD4+ T cells from blood, cultured in vitro. This chain connects TRBV12-1 to TRBJ1-2. TRBV12-1 is designated a pseudogene. The CDR3 DNA follows: TGTGCCAGCGGGAATGGCTACACCTTC. Translating gives CASGNGYTF.